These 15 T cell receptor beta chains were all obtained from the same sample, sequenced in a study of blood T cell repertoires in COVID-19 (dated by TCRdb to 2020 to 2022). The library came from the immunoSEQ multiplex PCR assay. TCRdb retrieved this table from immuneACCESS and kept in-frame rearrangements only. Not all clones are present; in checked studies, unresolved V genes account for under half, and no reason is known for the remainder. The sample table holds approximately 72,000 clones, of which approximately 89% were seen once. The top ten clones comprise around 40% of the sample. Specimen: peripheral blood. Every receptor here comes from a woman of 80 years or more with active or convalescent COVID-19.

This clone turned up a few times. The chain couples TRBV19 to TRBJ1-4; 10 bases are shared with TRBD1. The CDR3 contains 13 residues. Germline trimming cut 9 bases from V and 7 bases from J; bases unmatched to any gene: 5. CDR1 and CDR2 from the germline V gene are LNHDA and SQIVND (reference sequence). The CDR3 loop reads CASRDRGVEKLFF. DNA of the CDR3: TGTGCCAGCAGGGACAGGGGCGTTGAAAAACTGTTTTTT.

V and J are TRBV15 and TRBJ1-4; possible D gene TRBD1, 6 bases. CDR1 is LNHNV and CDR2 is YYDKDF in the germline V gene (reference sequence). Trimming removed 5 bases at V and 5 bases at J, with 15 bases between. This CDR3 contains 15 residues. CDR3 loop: CATSLRQEWNEKLFF. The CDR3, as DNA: TGTGCCACCAGCCTGAGACAGGAATGGAATGAAAAACTGTTTTTT.

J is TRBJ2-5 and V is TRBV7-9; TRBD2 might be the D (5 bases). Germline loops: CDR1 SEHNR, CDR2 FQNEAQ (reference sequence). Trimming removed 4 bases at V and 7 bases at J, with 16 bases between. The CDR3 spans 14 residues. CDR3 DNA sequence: TGTGCCAGCAGCTCCGGCGGGCCCGGAGGGACCCAGTACTTC. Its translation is CASSSGGPGGTQYF. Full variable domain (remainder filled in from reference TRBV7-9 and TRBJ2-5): DTGVSQNPRHKITKRGQNVTFRCDPISEHNRLYWYRQTLGQGPEFLTYFQNEAQLEKSRLLSDRFSAERPKGSFSTLEIQRTEQGDSAMYLCASSSGGPGGTQYFGPGTRLLVL.

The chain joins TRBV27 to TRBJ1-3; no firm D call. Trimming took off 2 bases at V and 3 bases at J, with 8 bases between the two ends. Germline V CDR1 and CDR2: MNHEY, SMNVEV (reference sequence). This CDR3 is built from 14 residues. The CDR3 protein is CASSLTGYGNTIYF. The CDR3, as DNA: TGTGCCAGCAGTTTAACCGGTTATGGAAACACCATATATTTT.

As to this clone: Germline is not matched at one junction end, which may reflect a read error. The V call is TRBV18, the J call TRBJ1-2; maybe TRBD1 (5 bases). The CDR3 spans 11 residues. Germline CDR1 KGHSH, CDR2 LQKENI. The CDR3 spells CASSPGREVLF. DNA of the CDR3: TGTGCCAGCTCACCGGGCAGGGAAGTTCTCTTC.

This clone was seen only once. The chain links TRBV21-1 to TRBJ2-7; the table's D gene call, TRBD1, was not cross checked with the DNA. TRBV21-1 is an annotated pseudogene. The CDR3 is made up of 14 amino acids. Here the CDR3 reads CASSTSGSPHEQYF. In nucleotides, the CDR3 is TGTGCCAGCAGCACTTCAGGGTCACCCCACGAGCAGTACTTC.

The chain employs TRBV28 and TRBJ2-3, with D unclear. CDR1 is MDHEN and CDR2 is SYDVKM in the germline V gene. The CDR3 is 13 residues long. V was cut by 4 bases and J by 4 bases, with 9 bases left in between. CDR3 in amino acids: CASSYQRADTQYF. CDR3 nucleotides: TGTGCCAGCAGTTACCAGCGCGCAGATACGCAGTATTTT. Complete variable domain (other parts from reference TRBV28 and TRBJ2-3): DVKVTQSSRYLVKRTGEKVFLECVQDMDHENMFWYRQDPGLGLRLIYFSYDVKMKEKGDIPEGYSVSREKKERFSLILESASTNQTSMYLCASSYQRADTQYFGPGTRLTVL.

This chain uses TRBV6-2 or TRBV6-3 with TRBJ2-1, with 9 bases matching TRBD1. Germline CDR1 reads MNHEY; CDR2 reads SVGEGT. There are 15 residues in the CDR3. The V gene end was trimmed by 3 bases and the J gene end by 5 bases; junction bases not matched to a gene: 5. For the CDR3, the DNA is TGTGCCAGCAGTTATCACCGGACAGGGGACAATGAGCAGTTCTTC. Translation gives CASSYHRTGDNEQFF.

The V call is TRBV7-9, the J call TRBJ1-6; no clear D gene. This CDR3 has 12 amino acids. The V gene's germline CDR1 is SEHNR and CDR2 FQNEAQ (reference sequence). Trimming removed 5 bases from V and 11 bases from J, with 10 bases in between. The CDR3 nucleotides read TGTGCCAGCAGCCCCGTTGAGGCACCCCTCCACTTT. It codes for CASSPVEAPLHF.

CDR3 nucleotides: TGTGCCAGCAGCCCTCGTAGCAGGGCGAACTATGGCTACACCTTC. It is translated as CASSPRSRANYGYTF. V gene TRBV3-1 (or the pseudogene TRBV3-2) combines with J gene TRBJ1-2; D might be TRBD1 (5 bases). The V gene's germline CDR1 is LGHDT and CDR2 YNNKEL (reference sequence). This CDR3 spans 15 amino acids. Between the trimmed V and J ends, which lost 4 bases and 2 bases, there was a span of 14 bases.

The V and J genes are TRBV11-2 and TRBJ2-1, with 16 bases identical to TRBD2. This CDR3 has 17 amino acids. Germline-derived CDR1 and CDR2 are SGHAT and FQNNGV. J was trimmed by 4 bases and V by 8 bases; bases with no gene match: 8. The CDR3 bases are TGTGCCAGCGTGGGACTAGCGGGGGGGGTCAGTTACAATGAGCAGTTCTTC. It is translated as CASVGLAGGVSYNEQFF.

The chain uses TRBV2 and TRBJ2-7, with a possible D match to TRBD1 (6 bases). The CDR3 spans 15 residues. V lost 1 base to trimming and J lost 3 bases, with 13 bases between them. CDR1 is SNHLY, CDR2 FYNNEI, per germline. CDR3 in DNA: TGTGCCAGCAGTGAAGGGACAGTTGAGCGCTACGAGCAGTACTTC. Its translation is CASSEGTVERYEQYF. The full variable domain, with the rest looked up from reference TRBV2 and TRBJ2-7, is EPEVTQTPSHQVTQMGQEVILRCVPISNHLYFYWYRQILGQKVEFLVSFYNNEISEKSEIFDDQFSVERPDGSNFTLKIRSTKLEDSAMYFCASSEGTVERYEQYFGPGTRLTVT.

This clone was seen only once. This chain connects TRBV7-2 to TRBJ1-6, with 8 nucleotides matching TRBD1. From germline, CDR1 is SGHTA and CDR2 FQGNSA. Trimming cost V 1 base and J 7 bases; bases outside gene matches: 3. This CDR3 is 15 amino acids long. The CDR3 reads CASSLEWDRNSPLHF. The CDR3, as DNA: TGTGCCAGCAGCTTAGAGTGGGACAGGAATTCACCCCTCCACTTT.

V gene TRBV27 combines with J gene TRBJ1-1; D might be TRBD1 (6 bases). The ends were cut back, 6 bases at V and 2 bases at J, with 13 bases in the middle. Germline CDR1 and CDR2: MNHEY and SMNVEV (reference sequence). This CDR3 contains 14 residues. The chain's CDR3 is CASRQRTANTEAFF. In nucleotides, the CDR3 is TGTGCCAGCAGGCAAAGGACAGCTAACACTGAAGCTTTCTTT.

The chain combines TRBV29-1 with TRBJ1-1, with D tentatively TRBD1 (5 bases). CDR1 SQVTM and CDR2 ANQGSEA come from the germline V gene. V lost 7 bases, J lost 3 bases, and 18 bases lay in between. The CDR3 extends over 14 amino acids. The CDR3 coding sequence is TGCAGCGCTCAAAGACAGACCCAGGACACTGAAGCTTTCTTT. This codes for CSAQRQTQDTEAFF.